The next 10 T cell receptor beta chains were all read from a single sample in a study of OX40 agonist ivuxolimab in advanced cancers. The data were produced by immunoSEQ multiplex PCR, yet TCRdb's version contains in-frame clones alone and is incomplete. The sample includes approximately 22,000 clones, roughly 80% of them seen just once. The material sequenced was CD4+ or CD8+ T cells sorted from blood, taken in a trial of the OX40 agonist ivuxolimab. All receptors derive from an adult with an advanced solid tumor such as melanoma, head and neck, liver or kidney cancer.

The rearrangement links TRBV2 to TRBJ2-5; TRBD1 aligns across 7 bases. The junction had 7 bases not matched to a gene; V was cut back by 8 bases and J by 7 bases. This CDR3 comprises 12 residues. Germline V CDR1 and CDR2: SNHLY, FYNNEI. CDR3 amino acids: CASPRNRGTQYF. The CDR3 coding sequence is TGTGCCAGCCCACGGAACAGGGGGACCCAGTACTTC.

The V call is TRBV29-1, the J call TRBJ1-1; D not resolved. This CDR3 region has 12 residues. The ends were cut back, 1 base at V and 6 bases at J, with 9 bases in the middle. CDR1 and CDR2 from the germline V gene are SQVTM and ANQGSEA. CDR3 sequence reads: CSVEGSRPEAFF. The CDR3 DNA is TGCAGCGTTGAAGGGAGCCGCCCTGAAGCTTTCTTT.

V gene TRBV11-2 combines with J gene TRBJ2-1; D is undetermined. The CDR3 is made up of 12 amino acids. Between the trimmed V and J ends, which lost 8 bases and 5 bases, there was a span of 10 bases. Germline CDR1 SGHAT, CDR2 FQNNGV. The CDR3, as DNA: TGTGCCAGCCGAATTCGGAACAATGAGCAGTTCTTC. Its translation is CASRIRNNEQFF.

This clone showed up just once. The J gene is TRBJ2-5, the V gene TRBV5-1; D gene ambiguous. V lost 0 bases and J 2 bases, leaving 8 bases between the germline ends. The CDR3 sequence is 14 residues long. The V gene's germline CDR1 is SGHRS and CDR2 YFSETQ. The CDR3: CASSLAGPQETQYF. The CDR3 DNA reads TGCGCCAGCAGCTTGGCCGGCCCTCAAGAGACCCAGTACTTC.

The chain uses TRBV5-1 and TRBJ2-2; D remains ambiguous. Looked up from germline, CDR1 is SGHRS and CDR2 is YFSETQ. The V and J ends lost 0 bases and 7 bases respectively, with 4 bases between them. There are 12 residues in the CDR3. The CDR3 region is CASSLESGELFF. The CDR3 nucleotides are TGCGCCAGCAGCTTGGAAAGCGGGGAGCTGTTTTTT. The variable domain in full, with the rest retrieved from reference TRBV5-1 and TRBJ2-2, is KAGVTQTPRYLIKTRGQQVTLSCSPISGHRSVSWYQQTPGQGLQFLFEYFSETQRNKGNFPGRFSGRQFSNSRSEMNVSTLELGDSALYLCASSLESGELFFGEGSRLTVL.

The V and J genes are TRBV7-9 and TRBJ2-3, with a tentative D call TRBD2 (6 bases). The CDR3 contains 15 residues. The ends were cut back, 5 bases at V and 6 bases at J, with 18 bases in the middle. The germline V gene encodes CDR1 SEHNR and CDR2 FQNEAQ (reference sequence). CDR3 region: CASSRDWSLEDTQYF. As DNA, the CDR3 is TGTGCCAGCAGCAGGGACTGGTCCCTGGAGGATACGCAGTATTTT.

The DNA for the CDR3 is TGTGCCAGCGTCGTGAGTCACCTCAATGAGCAGTTCTTC. Amino acids: CASVVSHLNEQFF. The V and J genes are TRBV6-6 and TRBJ2-1, with D uncertain. Trimming cost V 8 bases and J 6 bases, with 14 bases left between them. CDR1 is MNHNY and CDR2 is SVGAGI in the germline V gene (reference sequence). The CDR3 loop spans 13 amino acids.

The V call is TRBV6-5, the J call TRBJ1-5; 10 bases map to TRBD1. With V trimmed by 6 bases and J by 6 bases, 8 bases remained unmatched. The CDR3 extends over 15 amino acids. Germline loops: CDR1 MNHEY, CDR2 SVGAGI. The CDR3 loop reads CASRDGTGEAQPQHF. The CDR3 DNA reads TGTGCCAGCAGGGACGGGACAGGGGAGGCTCAGCCCCAGCATTTT.

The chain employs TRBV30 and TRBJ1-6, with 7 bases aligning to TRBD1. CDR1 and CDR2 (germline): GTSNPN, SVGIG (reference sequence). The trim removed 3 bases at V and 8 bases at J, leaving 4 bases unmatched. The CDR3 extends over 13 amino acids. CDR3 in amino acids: CAWREGAHSPLHF. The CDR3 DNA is TGTGCCTGGAGGGAGGGGGCTCATTCACCCCTCCACTTT.

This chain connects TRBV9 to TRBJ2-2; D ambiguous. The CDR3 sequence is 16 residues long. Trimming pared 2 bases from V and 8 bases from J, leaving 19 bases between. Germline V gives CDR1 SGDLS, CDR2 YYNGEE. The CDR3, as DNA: TGTGCCAGCAGCGTCAGTCTGGAACAGACGAGAGGGGAGCTGTTTTTT. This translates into CASSVSLEQTRGELFF.